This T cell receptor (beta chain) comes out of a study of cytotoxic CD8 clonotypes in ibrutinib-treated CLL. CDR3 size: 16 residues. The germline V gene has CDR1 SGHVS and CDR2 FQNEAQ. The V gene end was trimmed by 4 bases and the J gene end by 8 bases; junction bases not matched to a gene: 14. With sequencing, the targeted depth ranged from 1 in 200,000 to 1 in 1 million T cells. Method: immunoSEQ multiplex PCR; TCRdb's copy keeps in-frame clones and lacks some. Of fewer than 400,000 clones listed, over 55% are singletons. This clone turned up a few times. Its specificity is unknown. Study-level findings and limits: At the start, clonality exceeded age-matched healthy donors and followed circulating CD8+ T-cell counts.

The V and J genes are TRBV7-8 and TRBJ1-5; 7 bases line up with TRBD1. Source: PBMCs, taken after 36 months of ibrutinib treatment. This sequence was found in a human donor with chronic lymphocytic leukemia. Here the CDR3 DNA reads TGTGCCAGCAGCTCTACCGGGACAGCTTCAATCAAGCCCCAGCATTTT. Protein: CASSSTGTASIKPQHF. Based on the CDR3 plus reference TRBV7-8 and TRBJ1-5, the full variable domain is GAGVSQSPRYKVAKRGQDVALRCDPISGHVSLFWYQQALGQGPEFLTYFQNEAQLDKSGLPSDRFFAERPEGSVSTLKIQRTQQEDSAVYLCASSSTGTASIKPQHFGDGTRLSIL.